These 14 T cell receptor beta chains were all obtained from the same sample, sequenced in a study of T-cell reconstitution after alpha-beta-depleted transplantation in children. The TCRbeta library was prepared with unique molecular identifiers. TCRdb called the PCR reads again in MiXCR, with one record for every CDR3 protein. Of a few hundred thousand distinct CDR3 sequences listed, 43% were seen once; the top ten hold approximately 30%. The sample consisted of PBMCs, taken before TCRalphabeta/CD19-depleted stem cell transplant. These receptors were taken from a girl aged 2 to 9 with aplastic anemia, due to receive a stem cell transplant.

This clonotype has at least ten counts. A read error may produce the germline difference seen at one junction end. The chain couples TRBV15 to TRBJ1-6; TRBD1 matches at 7 bases. CDR3 length equals 14 residues. CDR1 is LNHNV, CDR2 YYDKDF, per germline (reference sequence). The CDR3 spells CATSGDRVNSPLHF. CDR3 nucleotides: TGTGCCACCAGCGGAGACAGGGTTAATTCACCCCTCCACTTT.

This clonotype was seen a handful of times. The rearrangement links TRBV4-1 to TRBJ1-1; TRBD1 is a possible D gene (5 bases). CDR3 length equals 15 residues. The V and J ends lost 0 bases and 4 bases respectively, with 12 bases between them. Germline lookup yields CDR1 MGHRA and CDR2 YSYEKL. CDR3 loop: CASSQDSSGGTEAFF. CDR3 coding DNA: TGCGCCAGCAGCCAAGATAGTTCGGGGGGCACTGAAGCTTTCTTT.

The chain carries TRBV3-1 and TRBJ2-7; a weak D match, TRBD1 (6 bases). Germline V gene sequence: CDR1 LGHDT, CDR2 YNNKEL (reference sequence). This CDR3 has 15 residues. Trimming took off 10 bases at V and 3 bases at J, with 22 bases between the two ends. The CDR3 nucleotides are TGTGCCACCTCCCCCCGGGACAAACAAGGCTACGAGCAGTACTTC. Its protein is CATSPRDKQGYEQYF.

This clonotype has more than one count but fewer than ten. The V gene is TRBV7-9, the J gene TRBJ2-2; weak D call: TRBD2 (5 bases). V was cut by 6 bases and J by 1 base, with 15 bases left in between. Germline assignment: CDR1 SEHNR and CDR2 FQNEAQ (reference sequence). The CDR3 loop spans 16 amino acids. CDR3 region: CASSPPPAENTGELFF. The CDR3 nucleotides read TGTGCCAGCAGTCCCCCCCCAGCGGAGAACACCGGGGAGCTGTTTTTT.

The chain combines TRBV7-3 with TRBJ2-1, with D unresolved. V was cut by 0 bases and J by 6 bases, with 9 bases left in between. The CDR3 extends over 14 amino acids. The germline gives CDR1 SGHTA, CDR2 FQGTGA. The CDR3 is CASSLTGIPNEQFF. DNA of the CDR3: TGTGCCAGCAGCTTAACGGGGATCCCCAATGAGCAGTTCTTC. Using reference TRBV7-3 and TRBJ2-1 for the parts outside the CDR3, the full variable domain is GAGVSQTPSNKVTEKGKYVELRCDPISGHTALYWYRQSLGQGPEFLIYFQGTGAADDSGLPNDRFFAVRPEGSVSTLKIQRTERGDSAVYLCASSLTGIPNEQFFGPGTRLTVL.

This clonotype was seen a few times. The chain links TRBV24-1 to TRBJ2-3, with 9 positions matching TRBD1. From germline, CDR1 is KGHDR and CDR2 SFDVKD. V gave up 4 bases and J gave up 3 bases; unmatched junction bases: 7. The CDR3 has 16 amino acids. DNA of the CDR3: TGTGCCACCAGTGAGGGGGGACAGGGATGGACAGATACGCAGTATTTT. Residues: CATSEGGQGWTDTQYF.

The genes are TRBV5-6 and TRBJ2-1; D perhaps matches TRBD2 (6 bases). Germline lookup yields CDR1 SGHDT and CDR2 YYEEEE. The CDR3 sequence is 14 residues long. With 5 bases removed from V and 4 bases from J, the gap between germline ends came to 13 bases. For the CDR3, the DNA is TGTGCCAGCAGGGCAGGTAGCGGATACAATGAGCAGTTCTTC. Amino acid sequence: CASRAGSGYNEQFF.

V usage is TRBV28 and J usage is TRBJ2-7, with 10 positions matching TRBD1. V lost 4 bases to trimming and J lost 3 bases; unmatched junction nucleotides: 12. Germline V lookup: CDR1 MDHEN, CDR2 SYDVKM. This CDR3 has 17 amino acids. The CDR3 region is CASSSALGQGYSYEQYF. The CDR3 coding sequence is TGTGCCAGCAGTTCCGCCCTGGGACAGGGGTATAGCTACGAGCAGTACTTC.

This clonotype was recorded at least ten times. The V and J genes are TRBV29-1 and TRBJ2-3; 10 bases line up with TRBD2. Germline loops: CDR1 SQVTM, CDR2 ANQGSEA. The V segment lost 0 bases and the J segment 9 bases; nucleotides outside the gene matches: 18. This CDR3 spans 18 amino acids. CDR3 amino acids: CSVEDLGSGRSADWTQYF. CDR3 coding DNA: TGCAGCGTTGAAGATCTAGGTAGCGGGAGGTCAGCCGATTGGACGCAGTATTTT.

The chain couples TRBV14 to TRBJ2-4; no clear D gene. CDR3 length equals 13 residues. The germline V gene encodes CDR1 SGHDN and CDR2 FVKESK. V was pared by 4 bases and J by 5 bases, with 9 bases between. The CDR3 here is CASSRLGENIQYF. DNA of the CDR3: TGTGCCAGCAGCCGCCTGGGCGAAAACATTCAGTACTTC.

Many counts were recorded for this clonotype. The CDR3, as DNA: TGCGCCAGCAGTTTCGGACAGGGCAACTCACCCCTCCACTTT. Translated: CASSFGQGNSPLHF. The chain joins TRBV5-1 to TRBJ1-6, with 8 nucleotides matching TRBD1. J gave up 10 bases and V 5 bases, and 8 bases lay outside the gene matches. The CDR3 contains 14 residues. Germline CDR1 reads SGHRS; CDR2 reads YFSETQ.

The CDR3 DNA sequence: TGTGCCAGCAGTTCACCTAGCGGGGGTGACAATGAGCAGTTCTTC. Translation gives CASSSPSGGDNEQFF. The J gene is TRBJ2-1, the V gene TRBV6-5; 10 bases align to TRBD2. V trimming: 4 bases; J trimming: 5 bases; junction bases outside the gene matches: 5. The CDR3 length is 15 residues. The V gene's germline CDR1 is MNHEY and CDR2 SVGAGI.

This clonotype was counted only a few times. This sequence joins TRBV28 and TRBJ2-3; D remains ambiguous. Between the trimmed V and J ends, which lost 6 bases and 4 bases, there was a span of 17 bases. This CDR3 has 15 residues. Germline CDR1 is MDHEN and CDR2 is SYDVKM. CDR3 residues: CASSHSSSQADTQYF. The CDR3 DNA reads as TGTGCCAGCAGCCATTCTTCGTCCCAGGCAGATACGCAGTATTTT.

There are many counts of this clonotype. The chain has TRBV11-2 and TRBJ2-7; D gene ambiguous. This CDR3 has 14 residues. Looked up from germline, CDR1 is SGHAT and CDR2 is FQNNGV. V gave up 5 bases and J gave up 2 bases, with 13 bases separating them. The CDR3 nucleotides are TGTGCCAGCAGCACACGAGGCCTTACCTACGAGCAGTACTTC. Amino acids: CASSTRGLTYEQYF.